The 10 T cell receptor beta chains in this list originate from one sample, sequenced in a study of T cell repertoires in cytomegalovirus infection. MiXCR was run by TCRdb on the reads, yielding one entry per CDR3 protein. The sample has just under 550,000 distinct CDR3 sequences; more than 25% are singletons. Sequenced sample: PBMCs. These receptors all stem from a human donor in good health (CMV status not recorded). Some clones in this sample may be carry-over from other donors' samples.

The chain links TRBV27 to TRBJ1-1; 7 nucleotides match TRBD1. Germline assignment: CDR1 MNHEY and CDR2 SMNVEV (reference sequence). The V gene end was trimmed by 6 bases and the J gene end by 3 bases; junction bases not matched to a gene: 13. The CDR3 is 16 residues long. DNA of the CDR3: TGTGCCAGCAGCCGACGACAGGGCCGTGGGGACACTGAAGCTTTCTTT. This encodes CASSRRQGRGDTEAFF.

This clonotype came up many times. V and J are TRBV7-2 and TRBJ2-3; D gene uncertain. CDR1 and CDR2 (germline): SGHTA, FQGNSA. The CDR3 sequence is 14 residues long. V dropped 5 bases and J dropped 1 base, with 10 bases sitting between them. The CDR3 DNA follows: TGTGCCAGCAGCCCACAACGGGGCACAGATACGCAGTATTTT. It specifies CASSPQRGTDTQYF.

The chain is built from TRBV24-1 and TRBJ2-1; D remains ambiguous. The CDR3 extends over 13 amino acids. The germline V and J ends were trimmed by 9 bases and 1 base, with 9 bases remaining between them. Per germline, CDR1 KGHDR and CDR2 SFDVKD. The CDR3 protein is CATGDGSYNEQFF. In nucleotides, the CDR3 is TGTGCCACCGGGGATGGGTCCTACAATGAGCAGTTCTTC.

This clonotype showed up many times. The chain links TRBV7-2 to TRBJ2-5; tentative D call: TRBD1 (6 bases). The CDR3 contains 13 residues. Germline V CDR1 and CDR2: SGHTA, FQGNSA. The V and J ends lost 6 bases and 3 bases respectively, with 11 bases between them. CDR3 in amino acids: CASSLQGEETQYF. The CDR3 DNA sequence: TGTGCCAGCAGTCTACAGGGTGAAGAGACCCAGTACTTC.

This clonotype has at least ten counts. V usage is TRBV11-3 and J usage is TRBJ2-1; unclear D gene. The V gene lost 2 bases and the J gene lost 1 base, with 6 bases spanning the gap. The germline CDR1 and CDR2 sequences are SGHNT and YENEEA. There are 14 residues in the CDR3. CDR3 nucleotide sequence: TGTGCCAGCAGCTTATTACTTTCCTACAATGAGCAGTTCTTC. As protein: CASSLLLSYNEQFF.

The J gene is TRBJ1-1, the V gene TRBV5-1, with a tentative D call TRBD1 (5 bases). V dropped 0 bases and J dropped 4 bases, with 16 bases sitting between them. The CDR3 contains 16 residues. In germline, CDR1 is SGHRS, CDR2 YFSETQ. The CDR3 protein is CASSLAQTIGGTEAFF. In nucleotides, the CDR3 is TGCGCCAGCAGCTTGGCTCAGACTATTGGGGGCACTGAAGCTTTCTTT.

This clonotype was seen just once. CDR3 protein: CASNPSGMTNEKLFF. CDR3 nucleotides: TGCGCCAGCAACCCCTCGGGGATGACTAATGAAAAACTGTTTTTT. V is TRBV5-1 and J is TRBJ1-4, with D hard to call. Germline CDR1 reads SGHRS; CDR2 reads YFSETQ. Trimming left V 6 bases short and J 2 bases short, with 14 bases between. CDR3 length equals 15 residues.

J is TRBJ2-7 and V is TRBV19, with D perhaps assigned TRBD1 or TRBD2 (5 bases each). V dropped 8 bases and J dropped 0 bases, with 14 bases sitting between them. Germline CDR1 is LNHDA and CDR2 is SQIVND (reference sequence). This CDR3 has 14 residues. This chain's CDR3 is CASGAAGHSYEQYF. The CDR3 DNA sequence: TGTGCCAGTGGGGCTGCGGGTCACTCCTACGAGCAGTACTTC.

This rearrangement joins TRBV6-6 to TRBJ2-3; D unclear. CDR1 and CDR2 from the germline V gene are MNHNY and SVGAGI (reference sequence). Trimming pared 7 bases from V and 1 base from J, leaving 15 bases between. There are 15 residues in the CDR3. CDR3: CASTLTGPGTDTQYF. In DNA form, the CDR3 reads TGTGCCAGCACCCTGACCGGCCCCGGCACAGATACGCAGTATTTT.

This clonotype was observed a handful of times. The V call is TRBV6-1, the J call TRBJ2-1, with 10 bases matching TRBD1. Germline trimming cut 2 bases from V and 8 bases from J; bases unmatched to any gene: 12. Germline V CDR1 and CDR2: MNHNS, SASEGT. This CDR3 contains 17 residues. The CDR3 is CASSEIGGQGTRDEQFF. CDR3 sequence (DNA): TGTGCCAGCAGTGAAATAGGGGGACAGGGGACCCGGGATGAGCAGTTCTTC.